This T cell receptor beta chain was sequenced for a study of T cell responses to AZD1222 COVID-19 vaccine. About the research overall: Samples with a second dose at about 4 or about 12 weeks were pooled together. Study results and caveats: Two doses of AZD1222 preceded a rise in Spike-specific TCR breadth and depth. Donor demographics were predominantly white British with a female majority; clonal diversity may be underestimated.

TCRdb keeps only in-frame clones here, not all; method: immunoSEQ multiplex PCR. Of some 150,000 clones listed, approximately 93% are singletons. Remarks on this clone: Its target is not known.

This CDR3 has 16 amino acids. V was cut by 3 bases and J by 1 base, with 13 bases left in between. Germline V gene sequence: CDR1 LGHNA, CDR2 YNFKEQ. The sample here was peripheral blood, taken on day 0 of AZD1222 vaccination. The sequence derives from an adult in good health. The chain couples TRBV4-2 to TRBJ2-1; D is possibly TRBD2 (6 bases). The CDR3 DNA reads TGTGCCAGCAGCCAGGCCACTAGCATTTCCTACAATGAGCAGTTCTTC. This codes for CASSQATSISYNEQFF.